This T cell receptor beta chain was identified in a study of blood T cell repertoires in COVID-19. Authors' processing steps: Reference gene primer amplification gave estimated nucleated cell counts. The data were produced by immunoSEQ multiplex PCR, yet TCRdb's version contains in-frame clones alone and is incomplete. The V and J calls and clone size come from that table; D and trimming were worked out from the DNA. Among fewer than 120,000 clones listed, approximately 65% were seen once. The sample holds a few counts of this clone. Between the trimmed V and J ends, which lost 5 bases and 3 bases, there was a span of 14 bases. The CDR3 length is 16 residues. Germline lookup yields CDR1 SEHNR and CDR2 FQNEAQ (reference sequence).

The TCR was taken from a woman aged 60 to 75 with acute or convalescent COVID-19. Sequences were obtained from peripheral blood. The chain links TRBV7-9 to TRBJ1-6, with TRBD1 as a possible D gene (6 bases). CDR3 in DNA: TGTGCCAGCAGCCAGGGACAAGAGAACTATAATTCACCCCTCCACTTT. Encoded protein: CASSQGQENYNSPLHF. Based on the CDR3 plus reference TRBV7-9 and TRBJ1-6, the full variable domain is DTGVSQNPRHKITKRGQNVTFRCDPISEHNRLYWYRQTLGQGPEFLTYFQNEAQLEKSRLLSDRFSAERPKGSFSTLEIQRTEQGDSAMYLCASSQGQENYNSPLHFGNGTRLTVT.